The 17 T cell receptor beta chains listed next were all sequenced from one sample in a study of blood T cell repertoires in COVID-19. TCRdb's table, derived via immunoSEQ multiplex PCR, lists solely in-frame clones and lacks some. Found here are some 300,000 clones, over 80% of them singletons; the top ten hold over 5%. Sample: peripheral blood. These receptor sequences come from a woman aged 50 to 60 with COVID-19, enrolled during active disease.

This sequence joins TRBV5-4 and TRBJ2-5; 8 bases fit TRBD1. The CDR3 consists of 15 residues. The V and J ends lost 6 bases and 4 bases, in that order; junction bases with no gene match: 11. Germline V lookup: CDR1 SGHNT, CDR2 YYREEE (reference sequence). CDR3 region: CASTWPQGGTETQYF. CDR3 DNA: TGTGCCAGCACCTGGCCACAGGGGGGTACAGAGACCCAGTACTTC.

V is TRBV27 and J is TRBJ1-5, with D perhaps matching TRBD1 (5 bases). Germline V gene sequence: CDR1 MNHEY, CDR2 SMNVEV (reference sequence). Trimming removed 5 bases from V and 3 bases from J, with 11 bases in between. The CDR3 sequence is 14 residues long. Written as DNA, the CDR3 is TGTGCCAGCAGTATGCAGGGTTTCAATCAGCCCCAGCATTTT. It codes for CASSMQGFNQPQHF.

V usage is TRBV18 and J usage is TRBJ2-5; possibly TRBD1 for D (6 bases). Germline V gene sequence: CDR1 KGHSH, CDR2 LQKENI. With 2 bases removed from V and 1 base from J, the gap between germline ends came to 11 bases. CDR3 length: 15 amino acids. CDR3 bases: TGTGCCAGCTCACCAGTCTTAGGGGGCCAAGAGACCCAGTACTTC. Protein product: CASSPVLGGQETQYF.

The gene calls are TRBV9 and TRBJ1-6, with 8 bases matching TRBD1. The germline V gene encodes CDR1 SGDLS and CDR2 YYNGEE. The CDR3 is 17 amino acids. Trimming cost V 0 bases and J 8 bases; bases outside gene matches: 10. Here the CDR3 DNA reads TGTGCCAGCAGCGTAGCCCCAGGGGGCGGGAAGGATTCACCCCTCCACTTT. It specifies CASSVAPGGGKDSPLHF. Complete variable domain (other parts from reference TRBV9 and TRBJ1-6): DSGVTQTPKHLITATGQRVTLRCSPRSGDLSVYWYQQSLDQGLQFLIQYYNGEERAKGNILERFSAQQFPDLHSELNLSSLELGDSALYFCASSVAPGGGKDSPLHFGNGTRLTVT.

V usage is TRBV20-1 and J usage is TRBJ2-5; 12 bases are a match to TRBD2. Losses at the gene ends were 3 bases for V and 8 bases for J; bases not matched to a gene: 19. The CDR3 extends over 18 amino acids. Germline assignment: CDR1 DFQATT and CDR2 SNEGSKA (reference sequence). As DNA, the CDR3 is TGCAGTGCTAGTCGTAGGACTAGCGGGAAGAAAGGGGGGGGAACCCAGTACTTC. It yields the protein CSASRRTSGKKGGGTQYF.

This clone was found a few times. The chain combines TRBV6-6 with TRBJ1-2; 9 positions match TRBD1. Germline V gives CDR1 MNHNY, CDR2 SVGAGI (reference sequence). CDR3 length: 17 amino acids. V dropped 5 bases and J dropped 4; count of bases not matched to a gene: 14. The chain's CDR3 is CASSPKLGQGSRYGYTF. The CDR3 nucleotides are TGTGCCAGCAGTCCCAAGCTGGGACAGGGATCCCGCTATGGCTACACCTTC.

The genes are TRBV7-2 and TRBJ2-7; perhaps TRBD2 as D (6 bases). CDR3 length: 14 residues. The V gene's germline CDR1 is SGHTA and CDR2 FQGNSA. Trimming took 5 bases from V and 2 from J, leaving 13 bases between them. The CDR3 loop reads CASSALAPTYEQYF. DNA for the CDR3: TGTGCCAGCAGCGCTCTAGCGCCGACCTACGAGCAGTACTTC.

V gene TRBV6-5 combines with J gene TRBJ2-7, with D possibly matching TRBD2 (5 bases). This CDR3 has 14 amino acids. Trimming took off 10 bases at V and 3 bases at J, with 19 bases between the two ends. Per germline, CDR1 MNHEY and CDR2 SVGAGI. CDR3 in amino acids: CATLAREELYEQYF. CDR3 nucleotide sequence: TGTGCCACGTTGGCACGGGAAGAACTCTACGAGCAGTACTTC.

In DNA form, the CDR3 reads TGTGCCAGCAGCCCCGTGGTGGGGGAGGCTAACTATGGCTACACCTTC. It translates to CASSPVVGEANYGYTF. This chain links TRBV7-9 with TRBJ1-2; TRBD1 is a possible D gene (5 bases). The CDR3 spans 16 residues. Trimming pared 5 bases from V and 0 bases from J, leaving 16 bases between. Germline CDR1 SEHNR, CDR2 FQNEAQ (reference sequence).

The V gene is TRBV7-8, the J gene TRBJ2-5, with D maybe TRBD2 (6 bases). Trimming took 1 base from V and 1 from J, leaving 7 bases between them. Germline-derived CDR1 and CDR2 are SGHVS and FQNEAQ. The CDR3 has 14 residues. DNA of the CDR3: TGTGCCAGCAGCTTAGGGGGACTCCAAGAGACCCAGTACTTC. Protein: CASSLGGLQETQYF.

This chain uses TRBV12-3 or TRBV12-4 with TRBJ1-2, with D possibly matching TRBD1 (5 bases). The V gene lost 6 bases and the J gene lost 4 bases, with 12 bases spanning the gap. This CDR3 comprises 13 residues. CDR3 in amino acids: CASSQQVFYGYTF. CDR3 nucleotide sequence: TGTGCCAGCAGCCAACAGGTTTTCTATGGCTACACCTTC.

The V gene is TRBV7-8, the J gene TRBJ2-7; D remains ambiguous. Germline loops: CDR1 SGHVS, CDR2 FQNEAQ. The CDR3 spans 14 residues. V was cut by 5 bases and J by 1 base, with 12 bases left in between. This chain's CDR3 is CASSPTRGSYEQYF. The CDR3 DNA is TGTGCCAGCAGCCCAACGAGAGGTTCCTACGAGCAGTACTTC.

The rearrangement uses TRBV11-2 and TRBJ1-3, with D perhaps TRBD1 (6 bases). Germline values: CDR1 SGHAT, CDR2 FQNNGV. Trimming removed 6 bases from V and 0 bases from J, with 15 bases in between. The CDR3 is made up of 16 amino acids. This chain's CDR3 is CASSPGQTLSGNTIYF. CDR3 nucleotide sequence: TGTGCCAGCAGTCCCGGACAGACTCTCTCTGGAAACACCATATATTTT.

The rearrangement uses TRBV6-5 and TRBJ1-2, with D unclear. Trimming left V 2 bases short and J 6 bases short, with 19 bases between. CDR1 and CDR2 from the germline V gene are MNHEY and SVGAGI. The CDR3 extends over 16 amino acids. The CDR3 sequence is CASSYRGGRTSHGYTF. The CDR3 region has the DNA TGTGCCAGCAGTTACCGTGGTGGCAGGACTTCCCATGGCTACACCTTC.

The CDR3 bases are TGCGCCAGCAGCCCAGTAGCGGGAGGGCCTTGGGAGCAGTACTTC. It encodes CASSPVAGGPWEQYF. V gene TRBV5-1 combines with J gene TRBJ2-7; TRBD2 aligns across 11 bases. Germline V gives CDR1 SGHRS, CDR2 YFSETQ. CDR3 length: 15 amino acids. The V and J ends lost 4 bases and 7 bases, in that order; junction bases with no gene match: 10.

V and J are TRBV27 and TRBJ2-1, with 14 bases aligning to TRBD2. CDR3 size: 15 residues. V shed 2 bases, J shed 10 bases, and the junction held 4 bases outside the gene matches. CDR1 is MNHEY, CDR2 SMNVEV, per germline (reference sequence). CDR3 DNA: TGTGCCAGCAGTTTAGGGGGACTAGCGGGAGCCGAGCAGTTCTTC. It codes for CASSLGGLAGAEQFF.

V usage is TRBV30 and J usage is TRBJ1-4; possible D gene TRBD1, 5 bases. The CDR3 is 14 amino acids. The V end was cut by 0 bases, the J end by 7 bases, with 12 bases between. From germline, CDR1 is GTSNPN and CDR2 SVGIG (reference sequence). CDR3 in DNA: TGTGCCTGGAGTGTACGGGGGATGCGTGAAAAACTGTTTTTT. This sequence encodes CAWSVRGMREKLFF.